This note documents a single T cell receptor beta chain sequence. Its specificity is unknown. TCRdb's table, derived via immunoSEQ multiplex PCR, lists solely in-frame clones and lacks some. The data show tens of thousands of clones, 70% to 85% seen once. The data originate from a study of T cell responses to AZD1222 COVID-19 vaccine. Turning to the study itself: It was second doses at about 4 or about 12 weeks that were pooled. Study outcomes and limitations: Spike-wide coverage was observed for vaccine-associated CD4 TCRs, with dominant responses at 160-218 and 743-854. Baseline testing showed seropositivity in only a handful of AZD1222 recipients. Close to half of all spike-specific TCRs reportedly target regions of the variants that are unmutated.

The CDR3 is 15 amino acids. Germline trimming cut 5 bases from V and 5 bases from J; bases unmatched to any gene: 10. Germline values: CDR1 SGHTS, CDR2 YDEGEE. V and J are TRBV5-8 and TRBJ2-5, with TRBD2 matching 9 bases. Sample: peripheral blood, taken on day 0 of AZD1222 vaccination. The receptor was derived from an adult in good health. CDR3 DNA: TGTGCCAGCAGATCCGGGGTAGCGGGAGTGGAGACCCAGTACTTC. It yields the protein CASRSGVAGVETQYF.